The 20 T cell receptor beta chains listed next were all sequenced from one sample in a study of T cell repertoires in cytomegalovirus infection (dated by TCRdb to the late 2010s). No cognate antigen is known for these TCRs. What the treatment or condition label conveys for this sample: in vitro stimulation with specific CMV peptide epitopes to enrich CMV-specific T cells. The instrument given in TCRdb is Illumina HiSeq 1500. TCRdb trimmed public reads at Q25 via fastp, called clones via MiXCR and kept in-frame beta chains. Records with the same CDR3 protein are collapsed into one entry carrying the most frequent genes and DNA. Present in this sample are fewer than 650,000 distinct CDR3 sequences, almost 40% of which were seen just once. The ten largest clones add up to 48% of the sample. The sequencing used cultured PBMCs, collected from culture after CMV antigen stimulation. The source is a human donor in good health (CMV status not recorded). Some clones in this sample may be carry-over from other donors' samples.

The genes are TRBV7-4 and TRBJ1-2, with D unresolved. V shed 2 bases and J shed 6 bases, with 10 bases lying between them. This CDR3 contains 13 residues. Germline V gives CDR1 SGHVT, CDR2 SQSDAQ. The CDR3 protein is CASSLRWEDGYTF. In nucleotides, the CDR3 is TGTGCCAGCAGCTTACGGTGGGAAGATGGCTACACCTTC.

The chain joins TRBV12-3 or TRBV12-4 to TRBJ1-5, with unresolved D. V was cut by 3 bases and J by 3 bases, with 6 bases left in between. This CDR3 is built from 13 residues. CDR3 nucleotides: TGTGCCAGCAGTTTTCAGCCCAATCAGCCCCAGCATTTT. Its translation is CASSFQPNQPQHF.

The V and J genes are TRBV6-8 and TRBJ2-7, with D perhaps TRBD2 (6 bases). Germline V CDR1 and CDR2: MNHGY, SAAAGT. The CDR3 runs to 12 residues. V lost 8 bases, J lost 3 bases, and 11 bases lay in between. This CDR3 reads CASGGRVYEQYF. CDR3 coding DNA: TGTGCCAGCGGAGGGAGAGTCTACGAGCAGTACTTC.

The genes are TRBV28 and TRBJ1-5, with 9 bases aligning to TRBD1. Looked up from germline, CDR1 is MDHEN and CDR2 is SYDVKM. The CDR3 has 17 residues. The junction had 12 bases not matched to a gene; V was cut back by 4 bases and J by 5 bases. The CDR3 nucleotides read TGTGCCAGCAGTTCCCAGTGGGTGGGACAGGGAGATCAGCCCCAGCATTTT. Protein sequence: CASSSQWVGQGDQPQHF.

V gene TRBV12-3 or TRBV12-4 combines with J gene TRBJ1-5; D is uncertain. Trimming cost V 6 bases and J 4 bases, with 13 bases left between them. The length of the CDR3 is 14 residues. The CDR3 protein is CASRLGPPNQPQHF. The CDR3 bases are TGTGCCAGCAGGCTTGGGCCACCGAATCAGCCCCAGCATTTT.

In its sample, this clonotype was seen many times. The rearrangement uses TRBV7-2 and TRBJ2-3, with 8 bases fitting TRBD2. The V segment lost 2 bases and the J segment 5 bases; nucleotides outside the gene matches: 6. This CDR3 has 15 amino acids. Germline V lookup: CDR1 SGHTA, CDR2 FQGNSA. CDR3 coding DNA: TGTGCCAGCAGCTTAACCGGGGGGGCTGTAGATACGCAGTATTTT. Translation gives CASSLTGGAVDTQYF.

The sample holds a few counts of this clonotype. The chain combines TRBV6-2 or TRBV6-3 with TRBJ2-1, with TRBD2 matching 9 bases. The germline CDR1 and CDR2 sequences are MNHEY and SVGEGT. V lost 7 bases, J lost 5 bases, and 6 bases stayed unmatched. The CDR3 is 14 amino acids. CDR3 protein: CASTKRGDHNEQFF. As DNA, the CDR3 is TGTGCCAGCACAAAGCGGGGGGACCACAATGAGCAGTTCTTC.

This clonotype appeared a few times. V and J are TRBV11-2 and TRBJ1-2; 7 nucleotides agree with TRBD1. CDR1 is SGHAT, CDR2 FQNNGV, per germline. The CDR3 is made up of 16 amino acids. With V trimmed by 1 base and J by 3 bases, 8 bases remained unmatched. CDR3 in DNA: TGTGCCAGCAGCTTAGGTGGGAGGGGGCGATACTATGGCTACACCTTC. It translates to CASSLGGRGRYYGYTF.

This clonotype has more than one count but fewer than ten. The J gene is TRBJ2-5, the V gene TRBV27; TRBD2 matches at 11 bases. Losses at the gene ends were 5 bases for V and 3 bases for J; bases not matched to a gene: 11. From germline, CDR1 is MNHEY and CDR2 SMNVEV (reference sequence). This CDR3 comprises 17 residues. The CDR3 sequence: CASSPGPGLADKETQYF. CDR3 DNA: TGTGCCAGCAGTCCCGGACCGGGACTAGCGGATAAAGAGACCCAGTACTTC.

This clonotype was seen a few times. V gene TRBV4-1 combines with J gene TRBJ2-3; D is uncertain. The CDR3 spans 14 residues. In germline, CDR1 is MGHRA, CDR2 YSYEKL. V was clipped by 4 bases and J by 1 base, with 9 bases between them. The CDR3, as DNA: TGCGCCAGCAGCCCCCCTGACGGCACAGATACGCAGTATTTT. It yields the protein CASSPPDGTDTQYF.

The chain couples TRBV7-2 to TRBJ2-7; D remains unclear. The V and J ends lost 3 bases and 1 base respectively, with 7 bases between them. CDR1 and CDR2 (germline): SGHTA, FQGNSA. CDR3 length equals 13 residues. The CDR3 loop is CASSFYASYEQYF. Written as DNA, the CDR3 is TGTGCCAGCAGCTTTTACGCGTCCTACGAGCAGTACTTC. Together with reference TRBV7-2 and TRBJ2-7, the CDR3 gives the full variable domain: GAGVSQSPSNKVTEKGKDVELRCDPISGHTALYWYRQSLGQGLEFLIYFQGNSAPDKSGLPSDRFSAERTGGSVSTLTIQRTQQEDSAVYLCASSFYASYEQYFGPGTRLTVT.

The CDR3 bases are TGTGCTAGTGGTTTGGTACTGGGGCGGGAGGACTACAATGAGCAGTTCTTC. Protein product: CASGLVLGREDYNEQFF. The gene calls are TRBV12-5 and TRBJ2-1, with 8 bases fitting TRBD2. From germline, CDR1 is LGHNT and CDR2 FRNRAP. V trimming: 0 bases; J trimming: 3 bases; junction bases outside the gene matches: 7. The CDR3 loop spans 17 amino acids.

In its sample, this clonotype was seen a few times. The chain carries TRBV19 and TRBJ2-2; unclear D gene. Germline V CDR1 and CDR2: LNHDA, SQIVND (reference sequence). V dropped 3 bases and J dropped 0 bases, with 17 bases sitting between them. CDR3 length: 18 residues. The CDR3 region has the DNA TGTGCCAGTAGTATTAAGGGTTGGACGGTCGCGAACACCGGGGAGCTGTTTTTT. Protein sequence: CASSIKGWTVANTGELFF.

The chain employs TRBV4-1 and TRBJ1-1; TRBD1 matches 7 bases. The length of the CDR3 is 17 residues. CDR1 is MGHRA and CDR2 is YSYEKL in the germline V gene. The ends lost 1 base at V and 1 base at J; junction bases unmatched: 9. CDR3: CASSQGPRGNPNTEAFF. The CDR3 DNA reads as TGCGCCAGCAGCCAAGGACCCAGGGGGAATCCGAACACTGAAGCTTTCTTT.

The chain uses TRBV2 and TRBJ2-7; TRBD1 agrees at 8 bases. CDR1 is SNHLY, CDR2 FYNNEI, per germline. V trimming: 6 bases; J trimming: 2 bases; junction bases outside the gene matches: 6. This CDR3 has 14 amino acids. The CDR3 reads CASSEGTGTYEQYF. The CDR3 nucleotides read TGTGCCAGCAGCGAGGGGACAGGTACCTACGAGCAGTACTTC.

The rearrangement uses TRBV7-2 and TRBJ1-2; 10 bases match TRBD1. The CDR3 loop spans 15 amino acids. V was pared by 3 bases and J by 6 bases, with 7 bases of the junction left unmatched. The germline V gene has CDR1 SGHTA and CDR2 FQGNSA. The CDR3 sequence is CASSFTGTGVNGYTF. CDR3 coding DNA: TGTGCCAGCAGCTTCACCGGGACAGGGGTTAATGGCTACACCTTC. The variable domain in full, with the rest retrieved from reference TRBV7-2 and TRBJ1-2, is GAGVSQSPSNKVTEKGKDVELRCDPISGHTALYWYRQSLGQGLEFLIYFQGNSAPDKSGLPSDRFSAERTGGSVSTLTIQRTQQEDSAVYLCASSFTGTGVNGYTFGSGTRLTVV.

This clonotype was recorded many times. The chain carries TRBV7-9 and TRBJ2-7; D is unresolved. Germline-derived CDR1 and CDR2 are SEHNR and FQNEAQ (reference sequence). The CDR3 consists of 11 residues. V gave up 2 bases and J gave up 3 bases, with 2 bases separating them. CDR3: CASSLFYEQYF. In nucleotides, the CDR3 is TGTGCCAGCAGCTTATTCTACGAGCAGTACTTC.

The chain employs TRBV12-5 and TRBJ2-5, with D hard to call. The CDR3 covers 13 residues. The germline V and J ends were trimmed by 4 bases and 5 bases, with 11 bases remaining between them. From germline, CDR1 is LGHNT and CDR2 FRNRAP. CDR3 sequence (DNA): TGTGCTAGTGGTTCACGACGCCCGGAGACCCAGTACTTC. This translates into CASGSRRPETQYF.

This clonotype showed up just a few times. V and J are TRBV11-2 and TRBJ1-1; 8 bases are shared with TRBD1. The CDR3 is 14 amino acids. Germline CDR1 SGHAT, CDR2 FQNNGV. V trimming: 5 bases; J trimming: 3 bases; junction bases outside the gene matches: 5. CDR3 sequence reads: CASSTRQGHTEAFF. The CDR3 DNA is TGTGCCAGCAGCACCCGACAGGGGCACACTGAAGCTTTCTTT. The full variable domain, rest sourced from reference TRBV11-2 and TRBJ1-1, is EAGVAQSPRYKIIEKRQSVAFWCNPISGHATLYWYQQILGQGPKLLIQFQNNGVVDDSQLPKDRFSAERLKGVDSTLKIQPAKLEDSAVYLCASSTRQGHTEAFFGQGTRLTVV.

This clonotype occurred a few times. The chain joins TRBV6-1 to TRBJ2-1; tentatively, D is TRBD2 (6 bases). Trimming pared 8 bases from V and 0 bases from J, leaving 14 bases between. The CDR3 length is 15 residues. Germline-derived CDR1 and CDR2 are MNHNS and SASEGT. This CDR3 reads CASHHRESSYNEQFF. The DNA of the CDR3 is TGTGCCAGCCACCACCGGGAGAGCTCCTACAATGAGCAGTTCTTC.